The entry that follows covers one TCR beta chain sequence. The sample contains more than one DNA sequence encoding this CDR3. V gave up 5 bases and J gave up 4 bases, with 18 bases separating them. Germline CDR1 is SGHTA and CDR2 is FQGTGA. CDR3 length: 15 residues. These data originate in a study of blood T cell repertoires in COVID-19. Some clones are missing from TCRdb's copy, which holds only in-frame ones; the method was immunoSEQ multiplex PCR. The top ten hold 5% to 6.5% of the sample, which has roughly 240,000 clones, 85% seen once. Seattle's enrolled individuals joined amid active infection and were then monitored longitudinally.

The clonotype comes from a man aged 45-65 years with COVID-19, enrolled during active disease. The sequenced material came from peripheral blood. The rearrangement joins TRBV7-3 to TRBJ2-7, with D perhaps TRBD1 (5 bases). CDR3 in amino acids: CASSPDRGQGYEQYF. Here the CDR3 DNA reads TGTGCCAGCAGCCCCGACCGTGGGCAGGGTTACGAGCAGTACTTC.